This entry features one T cell receptor (beta chain) sequence. Its target is unknown. In nominal health when sampled, donors likely had unrecorded immune exposures nonetheless. The data were taken from a study of cytomegalovirus exposure and HLA in healthy donors. Points from the study as a whole: Most of the TCR beta V segments (in an earlier analysis) were productive either about 90% or about 30% of the time.

The primer mix had 60 Vbeta and 13 Jbeta primers. Sequencing was performed with immunoSEQ multiplex PCR; in TCRdb, only in-frame clones are kept and a portion is missing. The sample lists around 130,000 clones, approximately 70% occurring once. The clonotype comes from a woman in her sixties in good health and CMV-seronegative. The sample comprised PBMCs.

The CDR3 here is CASSLGQVSYYEQYF. DNA for the CDR3: TGTGCCAGCAGTTTAGGACAGGTCTCATACTACGAGCAGTACTTC. The rearrangement joins TRBV27 to TRBJ2-7; 7 positions match TRBD1. This CDR3 is built from 15 residues. J was trimmed by 3 bases and V by 2 bases; bases with no gene match: 7. Germline V gives CDR1 MNHEY, CDR2 SMNVEV (reference sequence).